The 26 T cell receptor beta chains below all came from one sample that was sequenced in a study of vaccination and CD4 T cells after COVID-19. The Oncomine TCR Beta short-read assay generated sequence data from the DNA of cultured CD4+ T cells. TCRdb fed the PCR reads into MiXCR, producing one record per CDR3 protein. The repertoire includes about 7,500 distinct CDR3 sequences, about 42% of them detected once, and about an eighth sits in the top ten. Antigens for these TCRs are unknown. Treatment denoted: roughly nine-day PBMC culture with coronavirus spike peptide pools or control peptides (ViraFEST assay). Those CD4+ T cells from the unexposed donor predate the COVID-19 pandemic (2011-2018). The source material was CD4+ T cells from blood, cultured in vitro. The source of these receptors is a human donor in good health.

The sample holds a few counts of this clonotype. Here the CDR3 reads CASRQQGAGEKLFF. The DNA of the CDR3 is TGTGCCAGCAGGCAACAGGGGGCGGGTGAAAAACTGTTTTTT. The V gene is TRBV27, the J gene TRBJ1-4; 9 nucleotides line up with TRBD1. The CDR3 runs to 14 residues. V lost 6 bases, J lost 7 bases, and 6 bases stayed unmatched. From germline, CDR1 is MNHEY and CDR2 SMNVEV (reference sequence).

The chain has TRBV12-3 or TRBV12-4 and TRBJ2-5; D remains unclear. Trimming took off 2 bases at V and 1 base at J, with 17 bases between the two ends. This CDR3 is 17 amino acids long. The CDR3 DNA sequence: TGTGCCAGCAGTTTATTGGGCCGCAGTGGGATCCAAGAGACCCAGTACTTC. Translated: CASSLLGRSGIQETQYF.

The chain uses TRBV18 and TRBJ1-5; a weak D match, TRBD1 (5 bases). This CDR3 has 16 amino acids. V lost 3 bases, J lost 2 bases, and 14 bases lay in between. CDR1 is KGHSH, CDR2 LQKENI, per germline. The CDR3 loop reads CASSPSQGGRNQPQHF. CDR3 sequence (DNA): TGTGCCAGCTCACCTAGTCAGGGCGGCCGCAATCAGCCCCAGCATTTT.

The rearrangement links TRBV6-2 or TRBV6-3 to TRBJ1-5, with D perhaps TRBD1 (6 bases). Trimming took 11 bases from V and 11 from J, leaving 22 bases between them. The CDR3 is 13 residues long. CDR1 MNHEY and CDR2 SVGEGT come from the germline V gene. The CDR3 nucleotides are TGTGCCGCCGCAGAGGCAGGGGTTCGGGCCCAGCATTTT. This codes for CAAAEAGVRAQHF.

The chain is built from TRBV2 and TRBJ2-5; 7 bases are a match to TRBD1. This CDR3 is built from 14 residues. Looked up from germline, CDR1 is SNHLY and CDR2 is FYNNEI. The J segment lost 2 bases and the V segment lost 5 bases, leaving 5 bases of the junction unmatched. The CDR3 loop reads CASSYQGQQETQYF. The CDR3 region has the DNA TGTGCCAGCAGTTACCAGGGACAGCAAGAGACCCAGTACTTC.

This clonotype was observed a few times. The chain combines TRBV6-2 or TRBV6-3 with TRBJ2-7, with 8 bases identical to TRBD2. CDR3 length equals 12 residues. From germline, CDR1 is MNHEY and CDR2 SVGEGT. Unmatched junction bases numbered 2, after V lost 6 bases and J lost 4 bases. CDR3 bases: TGTGCCAGCAGGGGACTAGTTTACGAGCAGTACTTC. As protein: CASRGLVYEQYF.

This clonotype rates as large. The chain uses TRBV15 and TRBJ1-1; no clear D. This CDR3 has 14 residues. Germline V CDR1 and CDR2: LNHNV, YYDKDF (reference sequence). V gave up 1 base and J gave up 4 bases, with 10 bases separating them. The DNA for the CDR3 is TGTGCCACCAGCAGAGCCTCAGTCCGCACTGAAGCTTTCTTT. This gives the protein CATSRASVRTEAFF.

In this sample, this clonotype turned up a few times. The V call is TRBV27, the J call TRBJ2-2; D is undetermined. The ends were cut back, 8 bases at V and 2 bases at J, with 21 bases in the middle. The CDR3 extends over 17 amino acids. The germline CDR1 and CDR2 sequences are MNHEY and SMNVEV (reference sequence). The CDR3 reads CASAPMRIRQNTGELFF. For the CDR3, the DNA is TGTGCCAGCGCCCCCATGCGGATTCGACAAAACACCGGGGAGCTGTTTTTT.

J is TRBJ2-7 and V is TRBV9, with TRBD2 matching 8 bases. CDR1 and CDR2 from the germline V gene are SGDLS and YYNGEE. This CDR3 contains 15 residues. After removal of 0 bases from V and 5 bases from J, the junction contained 7 bases not matched to a gene. The chain's CDR3 is CASSVGIAGRNEQYF. The CDR3 bases are TGTGCCAGCAGCGTAGGAATAGCGGGGCGGAACGAGCAGTACTTC.

This chain connects TRBV10-3 to TRBJ2-1; a weak D match, TRBD2 (5 bases). Germline CDR1 reads ENHRY; CDR2 reads SYGVKD. The CDR3 totals 14 residues. Deletions cut 9 bases from V and 1 base from J, with 13 bases between. The CDR3 DNA sequence: TGTGCCATTAGCGCGGGCCCTTCCTACAATGAGCAGTTCTTC. Its protein product is CAISAGPSYNEQFF.

This chain links TRBV7-2 with TRBJ1-1; D not resolved. The CDR3 length is 12 residues. Germline V gene data show CDR1 as SGHTA and CDR2 as FQGNSA. Between the trimmed V and J ends, which lost 6 bases and 1 base, there was a span of 6 bases. The CDR3 reads CASSQWNTEAFF. The DNA for the CDR3 is TGTGCCAGCAGTCAGTGGAACACTGAAGCTTTCTTT. The whole variable domain, remainder taken from reference TRBV7-2 and TRBJ1-1, is GAGVSQSPSNKVTEKGKDVELRCDPISGHTALYWYRQSLGQGLEFLIYFQGNSAPDKSGLPSDRFSAERTGGSVSTLTIQRTQQEDSAVYLCASSQWNTEAFFGQGTRLTVV.

V is TRBV4-1 and J is TRBJ2-5; a possible D gene is TRBD2 (6 bases). The CDR3 length is 18 residues. The germline gives CDR1 MGHRA, CDR2 YSYEKL. Trimming removed 2 bases from V and 1 base from J, with 20 bases in between. CDR3 sequence (DNA): TGCGCCAGCAGCCAACCCCGGTCCGGAGTCGGGGGCCAAGAGACCCAGTACTTC. This sequence encodes CASSQPRSGVGGQETQYF.

The V and J genes are TRBV7-2 and TRBJ1-6; D is possibly TRBD1 (6 bases). Germline V gene sequence: CDR1 SGHTA, CDR2 FQGNSA. This CDR3 region has 14 residues. V lost 6 bases to trimming and J lost 5 bases, with 11 bases between them. CDR3 nucleotides: TGTGCCAGCAGAGGGGGGGCCCATAATTCACCCCTCCACTTT. This encodes CASRGGAHNSPLHF. The whole variable domain, remainder taken from reference TRBV7-2 and TRBJ1-6, is GAGVSQSPSNKVTEKGKDVELRCDPISGHTALYWYRQSLGQGLEFLIYFQGNSAPDKSGLPSDRFSAERTGGSVSTLTIQRTQQEDSAVYLCASRGGAHNSPLHFGNGTRLTVT.

This clonotype turned up a few times. This chain joins TRBV10-3 and TRBJ2-5; possible D gene TRBD1, 5 bases. The CDR3 extends over 13 amino acids. Germline-derived CDR1 and CDR2 are ENHRY and SYGVKD. V lost 0 bases and J 5 bases, leaving 7 bases between the germline ends. CDR3: CAISESAGETQYF. The CDR3 nucleotides are TGTGCCATCAGTGAGTCTGCAGGGGAGACCCAGTACTTC.

The genes are TRBV7-6 and TRBJ2-3; TRBD2 agrees at 12 bases. The CDR3 extends over 17 amino acids. Per germline, CDR1 SGHVS and CDR2 FNYEAQ. J gave up 4 bases and V 2 bases, and 7 bases lay outside the gene matches. The CDR3 loop is CASSLSGLAGKADTQYF. CDR3 DNA: TGTGCCAGCAGCTTAAGTGGACTAGCGGGGAAAGCAGATACGCAGTATTTT.

This rearrangement joins TRBV28 to TRBJ1-2; D might be TRBD1 (5 bases). The CDR3 is 15 residues long. Trimming removed 5 bases at V and 0 bases at J, with 13 bases between. CDR1 is MDHEN, CDR2 SYDVKM, per germline. CDR3 DNA sequence: TGTGCCAGCAGTCCTCAGGGCACCGCTAACTATGGCTACACCTTC. This codes for CASSPQGTANYGYTF.

The V and J genes are TRBV27 and TRBJ2-1; TRBD2 matches at 8 bases. This CDR3 is 15 amino acids long. Germline V gene lookup returns CDR1 MNHEY and CDR2 SMNVEV (reference sequence). With V trimmed by 2 bases and J by 8 bases, 8 bases remained unmatched. DNA for the CDR3: TGTGCCAGCAGTTTAACCGGGAGGGCCGGGGATGAGCAGTTCTTC. It codes for CASSLTGRAGDEQFF.

This clonotype came up a few times. V usage is TRBV12-3 or TRBV12-4 and J usage is TRBJ1-1; D may be TRBD1 (6 bases). The CDR3 length is 13 residues. Trimming left V 3 bases short and J 6 bases short, with 11 bases between. The CDR3 sequence: CASSFSGAAEAFF. The CDR3 DNA is TGTGCCAGCAGTTTTTCAGGGGCGGCTGAAGCTTTCTTT.

The rearrangement links TRBV28 to TRBJ1-6, with TRBD1 matching 7 bases. CDR1 and CDR2 from the germline V gene are MDHEN and SYDVKM. The CDR3 is made up of 14 amino acids. J was trimmed by 10 bases and V by 7 bases; bases with no gene match: 10. CDR3 sequence (DNA): TGTGCCAGCAACGCAGACAGGGATCTATCACCCCTCCACTTT. Protein product: CASNADRDLSPLHF.

The V call is TRBV12-3 or TRBV12-4, the J call TRBJ1-2; 7 bases map to TRBD1. The trim removed 5 bases at V and 7 bases at J, leaving 7 bases unmatched. The CDR3 covers 13 residues. CDR3 amino acids: CASSEKGAGGYTF. CDR3 sequence (DNA): TGTGCCAGCAGTGAGAAGGGGGCGGGTGGCTACACCTTC.

V gene TRBV5-4 combines with J gene TRBJ1-2; TRBD1 is a possible D gene (5 bases). The CDR3 length is 16 residues. Trimming removed 4 bases from V and 2 bases from J, with 18 bases in between. The germline gives CDR1 SGHNT, CDR2 YYREEE (reference sequence). This CDR3 is CASSLPRGRGNYGYTF. The CDR3 DNA sequence: TGTGCCAGCAGCCTGCCTAGGGGCCGGGGGAACTATGGCTACACCTTC.

This chain uses TRBV15 with TRBJ1-1; D is ambiguous. The length of the CDR3 is 15 residues. V lost 3 bases to trimming and J lost 5 bases, with 16 bases between them. The germline gives CDR1 LNHNV, CDR2 YYDKDF (reference sequence). The CDR3 loop reads CATSRAERVRTEAFF. The CDR3 DNA reads as TGTGCCACCAGCAGGGCGGAGAGGGTTCGGACTGAAGCTTTCTTT.

V and J are TRBV5-4 and TRBJ2-3, with D maybe TRBD2 (5 bases). CDR1 and CDR2 from the germline V gene are SGHNT and YYREEE (reference sequence). CDR3 size: 15 residues. Trimming cost V 3 bases and J 0 bases, with 11 bases left between them. The CDR3 coding sequence is TGTGCCAGCAGCTCCCCCGGGATTAGCACAGATACGCAGTATTTT. This encodes CASSSPGISTDTQYF. Full variable domain (remainder filled in from reference TRBV5-4 and TRBJ2-3): ETGVTQSPTHLIKTRGQQVTLRCSSQSGHNTVSWYQQALGQGPQFIFQYYREEENGRGNFPPRFSGLQFPNYSSELNVNALELDDSALYLCASSSPGISTDTQYFGPGTRLTVL.

In this sample, this clonotype turned up a few times. J is TRBJ1-5 and V is TRBV7-2, with TRBD1 identical over 12 bases. The germline gives CDR1 SGHTA, CDR2 FQGNSA. The CDR3 is made up of 16 amino acids. V lost 4 bases, J lost 6 bases, and 7 bases stayed unmatched. CDR3 amino acids: CASSSIPGQGAQPQHF. The CDR3, as DNA: TGTGCCAGCAGCTCGATCCCGGGACAGGGGGCTCAGCCCCAGCATTTT.

This CDR3 reads CASSQTGGREKLFF. Here the CDR3 DNA reads TGTGCCAGCAGCCAGACAGGGGGCAGGGAAAAACTGTTTTTT. This chain uses TRBV27 with TRBJ1-4; 10 bases are a match to TRBD1. V gave up 6 bases and J gave up 8 bases; unmatched junction bases: 6. The CDR3 runs 14 residues. Germline loops: CDR1 MNHEY, CDR2 SMNVEV (reference sequence).

This sequence joins TRBV15 and TRBJ1-2; 10 nucleotides match TRBD1. Trimming cost V 5 bases and J 5 bases; bases outside gene matches: 11. The CDR3 contains 16 residues. Germline V gene sequence: CDR1 LNHNV, CDR2 YYDKDF (reference sequence). The CDR3 here is CATSHYSGQGMYGYTF. Here the CDR3 DNA reads TGTGCCACCAGCCACTACTCGGGACAGGGGATGTATGGCTACACCTTC.